The following is a TCR beta chain sequence with its context. The protocol was immunoSEQ multiplex PCR, while the TCRdb copy is restricted to in-frame clones and leaves out a portion. The sample lists around 120,000 clones, 85% to 95% occurring once. The data derive from a study of control samples from healthy donors and cancer patients. CDR3 length: 11 residues. V lost 7 bases and J lost 4, with 7 bases in between. The V gene is TRBV12-3 or TRBV12-4, the J gene TRBJ2-5; no clear D. The sequenced sample was PBMCs. This TCR was sampled from a man aged 45-60 years with head and neck cancer. The CDR3 is CASTDRETQYF. The CDR3 nucleotides are TGTGCCAGCACGGACCGAGAGACCCAGTACTTC.